This entry is about one TCR beta chain. What it recognizes is unknown. The same CDR3 is also encoded by other DNA sequences in this sample. V was trimmed by 2 bases and J by 4 bases, leaving 6 bases between them. Germline V gene sequence: CDR1 LGHDT, CDR2 YNNKEL (reference sequence). This CDR3 has 13 residues. This specimen belongs to a study of T cell responses to AZD1222 COVID-19 vaccine. The study's findings and limits: Reports indicate that nearly half of spike-specific TCRs are directed at unmutated variant regions.

The data were produced by immunoSEQ multiplex PCR, yet TCRdb's version contains in-frame clones alone and is incomplete. The repertoire consists of 150,000 to 200,000 clones, with more than 90% occurring once and the leading ten covering 3.6%. Sequenced here: peripheral blood, sampled 28 days after the second dose of the MenACWY control vaccine. The V and J genes are TRBV3-1 (or the pseudogene TRBV3-2) and TRBJ1-3; no clear D. The TCR originated in an adult who received the MenACWY meningococcal vaccine as a control. The CDR3 loop is CASSQPSGNTIYF. CDR3 bases: TGTGCCAGCAGCCAACCGTCCGGAAACACCATATATTTT.